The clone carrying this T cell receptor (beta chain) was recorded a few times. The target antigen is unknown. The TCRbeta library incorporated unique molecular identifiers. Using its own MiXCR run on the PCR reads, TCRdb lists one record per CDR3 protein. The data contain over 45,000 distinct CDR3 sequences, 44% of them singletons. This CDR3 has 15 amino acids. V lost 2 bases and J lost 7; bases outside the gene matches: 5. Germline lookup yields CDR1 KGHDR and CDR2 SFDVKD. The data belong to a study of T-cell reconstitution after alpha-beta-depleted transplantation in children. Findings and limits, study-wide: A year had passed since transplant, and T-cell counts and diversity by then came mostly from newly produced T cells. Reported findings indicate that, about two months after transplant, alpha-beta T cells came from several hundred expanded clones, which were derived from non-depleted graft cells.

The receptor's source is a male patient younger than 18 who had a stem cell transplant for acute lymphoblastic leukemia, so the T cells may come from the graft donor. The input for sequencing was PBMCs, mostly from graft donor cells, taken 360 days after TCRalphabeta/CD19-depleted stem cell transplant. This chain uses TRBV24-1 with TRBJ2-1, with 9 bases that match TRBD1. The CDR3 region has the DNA TGTGCCACCAGTGATTGGGGACAGGGTCGAAATGAGCAGTTCTTC. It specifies CATSDWGQGRNEQFF.